These 11 T cell receptor beta chains originate from one sample sequenced in a study of identical twins. TCRdb itself ran the 5' RACE reads through MiXCR, one entry per CDR3 protein. Of approximately 1.8 million distinct CDR3 sequences listed, around a third are singletons. The sequenced sample was cord blood. The source of these receptors is a newborn girl in good health.

The rearrangement links TRBV18 to TRBJ2-1; a weak D match, TRBD2 (6 bases). Per germline, CDR1 KGHSH and CDR2 LQKENI. Trimming shortened V by 6 bases and J by 5 bases, and 14 bases separated the two germline ends. This CDR3 has 14 residues. The CDR3 region is CASSSVSGNNEQFF. The CDR3 DNA sequence: TGTGCCAGCTCTTCGGTTAGCGGAAACAATGAGCAGTTCTTC.

The V and J genes are TRBV2 and TRBJ1-4; D gene uncertain. CDR1 and CDR2 (germline): SNHLY, FYNNEI. V was cut by 8 bases and J by 0 bases, with 10 bases left in between. The length of the CDR3 is 14 residues. CDR3 residues: CASLGRATNEKLFF. As DNA, the CDR3 is TGTGCCAGCCTAGGGAGAGCAACTAATGAAAAACTGTTTTTT.

This chain connects TRBV5-1 to TRBJ2-1, with a possible D match to TRBD2 (6 bases). Germline V gene data show CDR1 as SGHRS and CDR2 as YFSETQ. Trimming stripped 5 bases from V and 0 bases from J, with 15 bases between. This CDR3 is built from 16 residues. CDR3 in amino acids: CASRSRPSVSYNEQFF. The DNA of the CDR3 is TGCGCCAGCAGGTCTCGACCTAGCGTCTCCTACAATGAGCAGTTCTTC.

V usage is TRBV4-2 and J usage is TRBJ1-2; the D gene is possibly TRBD1 (5 bases). Germline V CDR1 and CDR2: LGHNA, YNFKEQ. The CDR3 has 14 amino acids. Trimming stripped 1 base from V and 5 bases from J, with 11 bases between. The CDR3 DNA is TGTGCCAGCAGCCAAGGAGAGGGGATATATGGCTACACCTTC. Residues: CASSQGEGIYGYTF.

As regards this clonotype: A much larger clone lies one base from this, so it may be a read error. V usage is TRBV6-5 and J usage is TRBJ2-7; unclear D gene. The length of the CDR3 is 13 residues. Per the germline V gene, CDR1 is MNHEY and CDR2 is SVGAGI. V shed 2 bases and J shed 2 bases, with 7 bases lying between them. CDR3: CASSYESTYEQYF. The CDR3, as DNA: TGTGCCAGCAGTTACGAGTCCACCTACGAGCAGTACTTC.

The genes are TRBV12-3 or TRBV12-4 and TRBJ2-3; 7 nucleotides line up with TRBD1. With 4 bases clipped from V and 1 base from J, the junction kept 8 bases outside the gene matches. The CDR3 length is 16 residues. DNA for the CDR3: TGTGCCAGCAGTTCCTACAGGGGAATGGGCACAGATACGCAGTATTTT. Amino acid sequence: CASSSYRGMGTDTQYF.

The chain's CDR3 is CASSRYRRIYEQYF. The CDR3 nucleotides are TGTGCCAGCAGCCGTTACAGGCGGATCTACGAGCAGTACTTC. J is TRBJ2-7 and V is TRBV28, with a tentative D call TRBD1 (5 bases). CDR3 length: 14 residues. V lost 6 bases, J lost 3 bases, and 15 bases lay in between. Germline V gene sequence: CDR1 MDHEN, CDR2 SYDVKM.

This clonotype showed up many times. The rearrangement joins TRBV28 to TRBJ2-3; TRBD1 matches 7 bases. Germline V gene sequence: CDR1 MDHEN, CDR2 SYDVKM. V dropped 7 bases and J dropped 1; count of bases not matched to a gene: 8. The CDR3 extends over 15 amino acids. CDR3 protein: CASTQTGVGTDTQYF. The CDR3 DNA is TGTGCCAGCACCCAAACAGGGGTAGGCACAGATACGCAGTATTTT.

This clonotype has a handful of counts. The chain has TRBV7-9 and TRBJ2-1, with 9 bases fitting TRBD2. This CDR3 has 18 residues. The germline gives CDR1 SEHNR, CDR2 FQNEAQ (reference sequence). V was clipped by 1 base and J by 6 bases; unmatched bases: 13. The CDR3 reads CASSLDRRLAVTPNEQFF. CDR3 nucleotide sequence: TGTGCCAGCAGCTTAGATAGACGACTAGCGGTTACTCCCAATGAGCAGTTCTTC.

This clonotype came up a few times. The chain carries TRBV6-1 and TRBJ1-2, with 8 nucleotides matching TRBD1. From germline, CDR1 is MNHNS and CDR2 SASEGT. The CDR3 extends over 21 amino acids. Trimming at V came to 7 bases and at J to 4 bases, leaving 29 bases not matched to a gene. CDR3 sequence reads: CASTYPNLGTGPLRGLYGYTF. CDR3 coding DNA: TGTGCCAGCACCTACCCCAACCTCGGGACAGGCCCCTTGAGGGGCCTCTATGGCTACACCTTC.

This clonotype was detected a few times. This chain joins TRBV6-1 and TRBJ2-7; no clear D. Trimming shortened V by 6 bases and J by 4 bases, and 16 bases separated the two germline ends. The length of the CDR3 is 14 residues. Germline V gene data show CDR1 as MNHNS and CDR2 as SASEGT. CDR3 DNA sequence: TGTGCCAGCAGCCGCCTTTGGCTTGGGTACGAGCAGTACTTC. Translating it yields CASSRLWLGYEQYF.